The clone carrying this T cell receptor beta chain was detected only a few times. The antigen is unknown. TCRdb re-called the RT-PCR reads through MiXCR, storing one row per CDR3 protein. The sample shows hundreds of thousands of distinct CDR3 sequences, 7.5% to 8.5% of them seen only once. This specimen comes from a study of response to subunit inactivated influenza vaccine. General study findings and limits: The study's authors posited that every seasonal influenza vaccination enlists few new T cells.

This receptor was taken from a man between 50 and 75 years old who received an inactivated influenza vaccine. Sequenced here: PBMCs from blood, sampled around 25 months after vaccination.

The CDR3 DNA sequence: TGCAGTGCCACCGGGACTAGCGGGTTAGGGGGGCAGTTCTTC. Amino acid sequence: CSATGTSGLGGQFF. This chain uses TRBV20-1 with TRBJ2-1; 12 nucleotides match TRBD2. Germline lookup yields CDR1 DFQATT and CDR2 SNEGSKA (reference sequence). V gave up 6 bases and J gave up 12 bases; unmatched junction bases: 12. The CDR3 runs 14 residues.